These 8 T cell receptor beta chains were all obtained from the same sample, sequenced in a study of blood T cell repertoires in COVID-19. Sequenced by immunoSEQ multiplex PCR; TCRdb stores in-frame clones only, minus some. The repertoire consists of about 150,000 clones, with 76% occurring once and the leading ten covering roughly 3.6%. Sequenced input: peripheral blood. Receptors were obtained from a woman older than 75 with acute or convalescent COVID-19.

V usage is TRBV7-2 and J usage is TRBJ1-5; TRBD1 is a possible D gene (6 bases). The CDR3 is 15 residues long. V was trimmed by 5 bases and J by 3 bases, leaving 14 bases between them. The germline CDR1 and CDR2 sequences are SGHTA and FQGNSA. For the CDR3, the DNA is TGTGCCAGCAGCCCAACTAGACAGGACAATCAGCCCCAGCATTTT. This translates into CASSPTRQDNQPQHF.

This clone came up once. The V and J genes are TRBV10-2 and TRBJ2-3; 9 nucleotides agree with TRBD2. The germline gives CDR1 WSHSY, CDR2 SAAADI. The CDR3 consists of 14 residues. The CDR3 sequence is CASHLAGARDTQYF. Written as DNA, the CDR3 is TGCGCTTCTCATTTAGCGGGAGCGAGAGATACGCAGTATTTT.

V is TRBV24-1 and J is TRBJ2-2; 8 nucleotides agree with TRBD2. The CDR3 has 16 residues. Germline-derived CDR1 and CDR2 are KGHDR and SFDVKD. V shed 5 bases and J 0 bases; nucleotides not matched to a gene: 4. CDR3 in amino acids: CATSGGGRTNTGELFF. CDR3 nucleotides: TGTGCCACCAGTGGGGGCGGGAGGACGAACACCGGGGAGCTGTTTTTT.

The chain couples TRBV7-8 to TRBJ1-5; a weak D match, TRBD1 (5 bases). Germline V CDR1 and CDR2: SGHVS, FQNEAQ. The CDR3 consists of 16 residues. V lost 3 bases, J lost 3 bases, and 15 bases lay in between. CDR3: CASSFGGSNSNQPQHF. The CDR3 nucleotides are TGTGCCAGCAGCTTTGGGGGGTCCAATTCCAATCAGCCCCAGCATTTT. The whole variable domain, filled in from reference TRBV7-8 and TRBJ1-5, reads GAGVSQSPRYKVAKRGQDVALRCDPISGHVSLFWYQQALGQGPEFLTYFQNEAQLDKSGLPSDRFFAERPEGSVSTLKIQRTQQEDSAVYLCASSFGGSNSNQPQHFGDGTRLSIL.

This clone was recorded only once. The chain joins TRBV7-9 to TRBJ2-7; no clear D gene. Per the germline V gene, CDR1 is SEHNR and CDR2 is FQNEAQ (reference sequence). The CDR3 totals 14 residues. Trimming shortened V by 1 base and J by 1 base, and 8 bases separated the two germline ends. CDR3 bases: TGTGCCAGCAGCTTAGGAACAGCTTCCTACGAGCAGTACTTC. As protein: CASSLGTASYEQYF.

The chain recombines TRBV6-2 or TRBV6-3 with TRBJ2-1, with 15 bases lining up with TRBD2. CDR3 size: 18 residues. The V gene's germline CDR1 is MNHEY and CDR2 SVGEGT. Germline trimming cut 6 bases from V and 2 bases from J; bases unmatched to any gene: 8. The CDR3 DNA reads TGTGCCAGCAGCGCGGGACTAGCGGGGGGTTACGCCTACAATGAGCAGTTCTTC. It is translated as CASSAGLAGGYAYNEQFF.

The rearrangement uses TRBV5-5 and TRBJ2-1; 14 bases line up with TRBD2. This CDR3 has 15 residues. Germline V CDR1 and CDR2: SGHKS, YYEKEE (reference sequence). V trimming: 5 bases; J trimming: 7 bases; junction bases outside the gene matches: 5. CDR3 residues: CASRPGLAGANEQFF. In DNA form, the CDR3 reads TGTGCCAGCAGACCGGGACTAGCGGGAGCGAATGAGCAGTTCTTC.

The V gene is TRBV3-1 (or the pseudogene TRBV3-2), the J gene TRBJ2-3; D is perhaps TRBD2 (5 bases). The V and J ends lost 2 bases and 3 bases respectively, with 15 bases between them. The germline V gene has CDR1 LGHDT and CDR2 YNNKEL (reference sequence). CDR3 size: 16 residues. CDR3 amino acids: CASSQPGAGHTDTQYF. CDR3 in DNA: TGTGCCAGCAGCCAACCCGGCGCGGGTCATACAGATACGCAGTATTTT.